The 30 T cell receptor beta chains listed next were all sequenced from one sample in a study of blood T cells in healthy people across ages. A second 7 to 11 cycle PCR used barcoded and J-beta primers. One entry per CDR3 protein results from TCRdb running MiXCR on the 5' RACE reads. The data show over 1,300,000 distinct CDR3 sequences, with approximately 60% seen just once and approximately 7% held by the top ten. The source material was blood. These receptors were obtained from a man between 18 and 29 years old in good health.

On this clonotype itself: At one end, the junction sequence differs from germline, possibly due to a read error. The chain couples TRBV7-2 to TRBJ2-1; a weak D match, TRBD2 (6 bases). This CDR3 has 15 residues. The germline V gene has CDR1 SGHTA and CDR2 FQGNSA. The CDR3 spells CASSLWRTTTNGQFF. CDR3 nucleotide sequence: TGTGCCAGCAGCCTTTGGAGGACTACAACCAATGGGCAGTTCTTC. The whole variable domain, remainder taken from reference TRBV7-2 and TRBJ2-1, is GAGVSQSPSNKVTEKGKDVELRCDPISGHTALYWYRQSLGQGLEFLIYFQGNSAPDKSGLPSDRFSAERTGGSVSTLTIQRTQQEDSAVYLCASSLWRTTTNGQFFGPGTRLTVL.

The rearrangement links TRBV12-3 or TRBV12-4 to TRBJ1-2; 8 bases are shared with TRBD1. Trimming took 8 bases from V and 3 from J; bases not matched to a gene: 23. The CDR3 covers 19 residues. The CDR3: CASGRDPEDHTGGHYGYTF. The CDR3 bases are TGTGCCAGCGGCCGCGACCCAGAGGACCATACAGGGGGACACTATGGCTACACCTTC.

The chain uses TRBV7-2 and TRBJ2-7; no definite D call. Germline V lookup: CDR1 SGHTA, CDR2 FQGNSA. CDR3 size: 13 residues. Trimming took 4 bases from V and 7 from J, leaving 14 bases between them. The DNA for the CDR3 is TGTGCCAGCAGCTCTTACAATTCTAGGGAGCAGTACTTC. It specifies CASSSYNSREQYF.

The chain links TRBV5-1 to TRBJ2-5, with 10 positions matching TRBD1. The germline gives CDR1 SGHRS, CDR2 YFSETQ. CDR3 length equals 14 residues. Trimming removed 4 bases from V and 11 bases from J; junction bases left unmatched: 11. The CDR3 spells CASSPRQGAGRQYF. The CDR3 DNA reads TGCGCCAGCAGCCCAAGACAGGGGGCGGGTCGGCAGTACTTC.

The V call is TRBV24-1, the J call TRBJ2-1, with 8 bases lining up with TRBD1. The CDR3 covers 16 residues. Germline loops: CDR1 KGHDR, CDR2 SFDVKD. The junction had 8 bases not matched to a gene; V was cut back by 4 bases and J by 4 bases. CDR3 DNA: TGTGCCACCAGTGACTACAGGGGGAAAGGATACAATGAGCAGTTCTTC. As protein: CATSDYRGKGYNEQFF.

A few counts support this clonotype. The chain recombines TRBV6-1 with TRBJ2-6, with D possibly matching TRBD1 (5 bases). This CDR3 is built from 17 residues. Trimming left V 6 bases short and J 0 bases short, with 15 bases between. Per germline, CDR1 MNHNS and CDR2 SASEGT. The CDR3 nucleotides are TGTGCCAGCAGCCCCGGACAACCGTACTCTGGGGCCAACGTCCTGACTTTC. Translation: CASSPGQPYSGANVLTF.

The DNA of the CDR3 is TGTGCCAGCAGTTACCCCCTGGACCCCTCCAGGGATACGCAGTATTTT. Translation: CASSYPLDPSRDTQYF. This chain uses TRBV6-2 or TRBV6-3 with TRBJ2-3; D uncertain. Trimming left V 2 bases short and J 6 bases short, with 18 bases between. This CDR3 has 16 amino acids. Germline V gene lookup returns CDR1 MNHEY and CDR2 SVGEGT.

The gene calls are TRBV20-1 and TRBJ2-2, with 8 bases matching TRBD1. CDR3 length: 15 amino acids. The ends lost 0 bases at V and 4 bases at J; junction bases unmatched: 4. Germline V gene data show CDR1 as DFQATT and CDR2 as SNEGSKA (reference sequence). The CDR3 spells CSARDGQGSTGELFF. Written as DNA, the CDR3 is TGCAGTGCTAGAGACGGACAGGGTTCCACCGGGGAGCTGTTTTTT.

The sample holds a few counts of this clonotype. The chain couples TRBV29-1 to TRBJ2-7, with a tentative D call TRBD1 (6 bases). The germline V gene encodes CDR1 SQVTM and CDR2 ANQGSEA. CDR3 size: 15 residues. V was clipped by 7 bases and J by 0 bases, with 19 bases between them. The CDR3 DNA sequence: TGCAGCGGAGCCGACACCTTCAGGGGCTCCTACGAGCAGTACTTC. Protein: CSGADTFRGSYEQYF.

The sample holds many counts of this clonotype. The V gene is TRBV9, the J gene TRBJ1-2, with D possibly TRBD1 on 5 matching bases. There are 15 residues in the CDR3. With 0 bases removed from V and 4 bases from J, the gap between germline ends came to 13 bases. Germline V gives CDR1 SGDLS, CDR2 YYNGEE. This chain's CDR3 is CASSVGSGPVYGYTF. CDR3 DNA: TGTGCCAGCAGCGTAGGGTCAGGGCCTGTCTATGGCTACACCTTC.

This clonotype came up a few times. The chain is built from TRBV4-1 and TRBJ2-3; D is ambiguous. Germline values: CDR1 MGHRA, CDR2 YSYEKL. The V and J ends lost 4 bases and 6 bases respectively, with 11 bases between them. This CDR3 has 13 residues. As DNA, the CDR3 is TGCGCCAGCAGCCGGGTCCGCATGGATACGCAGTATTTT. Its translation: CASSRVRMDTQYF.

This clonotype was seen a few times. The chain couples TRBV4-1 to TRBJ2-3, with a tentative D call TRBD2 (6 bases). Trimming stripped 1 base from V and 1 base from J, with 6 bases between. Germline V CDR1 and CDR2: MGHRA, YSYEKL. The CDR3 sequence is 14 residues long. CDR3 nucleotide sequence: TGCGCCAGCAGCCAAGTAGCGGGCACAGATACGCAGTATTTT. This translates into CASSQVAGTDTQYF.

This clonotype was seen more than once but under ten times. V is TRBV20-1 and J is TRBJ2-5; no firm D call. Trimming removed 3 bases from V and 5 bases from J, with 10 bases in between. CDR1 and CDR2 (germline): DFQATT, SNEGSKA (reference sequence). The CDR3 totals 12 residues. The CDR3 DNA sequence: TGCAGTGCTAGTCCCCGGGCCGAGACCCAGTACTTC. It yields the protein CSASPRAETQYF.

This sequence joins TRBV4-1 and TRBJ1-2; TRBD1 agrees at 9 bases. With 3 bases clipped from V and 7 bases from J, the junction kept 12 bases outside the gene matches. Germline loops: CDR1 MGHRA, CDR2 YSYEKL. The CDR3 runs to 16 residues. In DNA, the CDR3 is TGCGCCAGCAGCCAGGCATGGGACAGGGACGTAATTGGCTACACCTTC. It translates to CASSQAWDRDVIGYTF.

This rearrangement joins TRBV5-6 to TRBJ2-7, with D maybe TRBD1 (5 bases). The DNA end is a closer match to TRBJ2-5, so the J assignment may be wrong. The CDR3 has 15 amino acids. Germline V gives CDR1 SGHDT, CDR2 YYEEEE. The CDR3 is CASSYTPGNSETQYF. CDR3 nucleotide sequence: TGTGCCAGCAGCTATACCCCAGGGAACTCGGAGACCCAGTACTTC.

The rearrangement joins TRBV27 to TRBJ2-7; 7 bases agree with TRBD2. Germline loops: CDR1 MNHEY, CDR2 SMNVEV (reference sequence). V shed 3 bases, J shed 7 bases, and the junction held 6 bases outside the gene matches. This CDR3 has 13 residues. The CDR3 reads CASSFPGREEQYF. CDR3 DNA sequence: TGTGCCAGCAGTTTCCCGGGGCGGGAGGAGCAGTACTTC.

In nucleotides, the CDR3 is TGTGCCAGCAGCCATGGGGCAGGGGAGACAGATACGCAGTATTTT. This encodes CASSHGAGETDTQYF. This sequence joins TRBV6-1 and TRBJ2-3; perhaps TRBD1 as D (6 bases). Germline CDR1 and CDR2: MNHNS and SASEGT. The CDR3 sequence is 15 residues long. Trimming took off 6 bases at V and 3 bases at J, with 16 bases between the two ends.

The chain recombines TRBV7-8 with TRBJ2-3, with TRBD2 as a possible D gene (5 bases). V lost 4 bases, J lost 2 bases, and 10 bases lay in between. Germline assignment: CDR1 SGHVS and CDR2 FQNEAQ. The CDR3 is 14 residues long. Here the CDR3 DNA reads TGTGCCAGCAGCTCCCCCGGGGACACAGATACGCAGTATTTT. Amino acids: CASSSPGDTDTQYF. Together with reference TRBV7-8 and TRBJ2-3, the CDR3 gives the full variable domain: GAGVSQSPRYKVAKRGQDVALRCDPISGHVSLFWYQQALGQGPEFLTYFQNEAQLDKSGLPSDRFFAERPEGSVSTLKIQRTQQEDSAVYLCASSSPGDTDTQYFGPGTRLTVL.

This clonotype came up a few times. V is TRBV29-1 and J is TRBJ1-1, with D unclear. Trimming removed 6 bases from V and 11 bases from J, with 10 bases in between. The CDR3 extends over 9 amino acids. Germline CDR1 reads SQVTM; CDR2 reads ANQGSEA. As DNA, the CDR3 is TGCAGCGTCGACCCGGGGGCTTTCTTT. This translates into CSVDPGAFF.

The J gene is TRBJ1-1, the V gene TRBV29-1; 7 bases line up with TRBD1. V trimming: 7 bases; J trimming: 7 bases; junction bases outside the gene matches: 9. The germline gives CDR1 SQVTM, CDR2 ANQGSEA. The CDR3 runs to 12 residues. The CDR3 reads CSGGTEGVEAFF. CDR3 nucleotides: TGCAGCGGGGGGACAGAGGGTGTTGAAGCTTTCTTT.

The J gene is TRBJ2-1, the V gene TRBV20-1; D remains unclear. V shed 0 bases and J shed 6 bases, with 12 bases lying between them. The length of the CDR3 is 14 residues. CDR1 and CDR2 from the germline V gene are DFQATT and SNEGSKA (reference sequence). As DNA, the CDR3 is TGCAGTGCTAGAGATGGTGCTAGGTTCAATGAGCAGTTCTTC. Protein: CSARDGARFNEQFF.

This chain links TRBV6-1 with TRBJ1-2; no reliable D call. The CDR3 contains 10 residues. The V and J ends lost 11 bases and 4 bases respectively, with 8 bases between them. The germline V gene encodes CDR1 MNHNS and CDR2 SASEGT. The CDR3 spells CASLAYGYTF. As DNA, the CDR3 is TGTGCCTCGTTGGCCTATGGCTACACCTTC.

This chain joins TRBV5-1 and TRBJ1-1; D is possibly TRBD1 (6 bases). Germline V CDR1 and CDR2: SGHRS, YFSETQ. Trimming stripped 0 bases from V and 4 bases from J, with 19 bases between. The CDR3 has 17 amino acids. The chain's CDR3 is CASSLVPGGGGGTEAFF. DNA of the CDR3: TGCGCCAGCAGCTTGGTACCTGGGGGCGGAGGTGGCACTGAAGCTTTCTTT. The whole variable domain, remainder taken from reference TRBV5-1 and TRBJ1-1, is KAGVTQTPRYLIKTRGQQVTLSCSPISGHRSVSWYQQTPGQGLQFLFEYFSETQRNKGNFPGRFSGRQFSNSRSEMNVSTLELGDSALYLCASSLVPGGGGGTEAFFGQGTRLTVV.

This clonotype was seen only a few times. The rearrangement links TRBV11-2 to TRBJ2-4; D gene ambiguous. Germline loops: CDR1 SGHAT, CDR2 FQNNGV. V lost 1 base, J lost 9 bases, and 16 bases lay in between. The CDR3 spans 15 residues. CDR3 amino acids: CASSLGRTSQGIQYF. The CDR3, as DNA: TGTGCCAGCAGCTTAGGCCGGACCAGTCAAGGCATTCAGTACTTC.

At least ten counts were recorded for this clonotype. The rearrangement links TRBV7-2 to TRBJ1-1; TRBD1 might be the D (5 bases). The V gene's germline CDR1 is SGHTA and CDR2 FQGNSA. V was trimmed by 2 bases and J by 1 base, leaving 8 bases between them. The CDR3 is 14 amino acids. Here the CDR3 reads CASSLTTGNTEAFF. The CDR3 DNA is TGTGCCAGCAGCTTAACCACAGGGAACACTGAAGCTTTCTTT.

This clonotype was seen a few times. The genes are TRBV12-3 or TRBV12-4 and TRBJ2-7; D uncertain. Trimming took off 6 bases at V and 2 bases at J, with 20 bases between the two ends. This CDR3 region has 16 residues. The CDR3, as DNA: TGTGCCAGCAGGGCGGATCGTTTCCTGGGGACCTACGAGCAGTACTTC. This gives the protein CASRADRFLGTYEQYF.

The V call is TRBV20-1, the J call TRBJ2-7; 7 nucleotides agree with TRBD1. The J call may be incorrect, as the DNA end agrees better with TRBJ2-5. CDR3 size: 14 residues. Germline CDR1 reads DFQATT; CDR2 reads SNEGSKA (reference sequence). CDR3 amino acids: CSASQGEYGETQYF. For the CDR3, the DNA is TGCAGTGCTTCGCAGGGGGAGTACGGAGAGACCCAGTACTTC.

The rearrangement uses TRBV9 and TRBJ2-4; 7 nucleotides match TRBD2. V trimming: 0 bases; J trimming: 7 bases; junction bases outside the gene matches: 10. This CDR3 has 16 amino acids. Germline assignment: CDR1 SGDLS and CDR2 YYNGEE. CDR3 DNA sequence: TGTGCCAGCAGCGTAGCCGGAGGCGGGAGAGGGAACATTCAGTACTTC. Residues: CASSVAGGGRGNIQYF.

This clonotype has a handful of counts. The genes are TRBV20-1 and TRBJ1-2; D not resolved. V shed 0 bases and J shed 5 bases, with 4 bases lying between them. This CDR3 has 11 residues. The germline V gene encodes CDR1 DFQATT and CDR2 SNEGSKA (reference sequence). CDR3 protein: CSARDRYGYTF. CDR3 bases: TGCAGTGCTAGAGACCGATATGGCTACACCTTC.

This clonotype was picked up a small number of times. CDR3 DNA: TGTGCCAGCAGCCAAAACTCAGGGAAAAACTACGAGCAGTACTTC. Its translation: CASSQNSGKNYEQYF. This chain uses TRBV14 with TRBJ2-7, with D possibly being TRBD1 (5 bases). There are 15 residues in the CDR3. The germline gives CDR1 SGHDN, CDR2 FVKESK. Deletions cut 2 bases from V and 3 bases from J, with 14 bases between.